A selection of T cell receptor beta chains follows, all from one sample in a study of control samples from healthy donors and cancer patients. Method: immunoSEQ multiplex PCR; TCRdb's copy keeps in-frame clones and lacks some. The table records around 55,000 clones, 70% to 90% of them present only once. Sequencing was carried out using blood. Receptors were obtained from a man in his forties or fifties in good health. Both conserved end residues are part of each CDR3. Fields, in order: J gene, D gene, clone size, V gene, CDR3 protein, CDR3 DNA. A D gene is named only where the DNA matches it firmly. Rows may omit the clone size; those that give it use once, few, many or a size class.

TRBJ2-5,TRBD2,once,TRBV24-1,CATGRGGEETQYF,TGTGCCACCGGACGGGGAGGGGAGGAGACCCAGTACTTC
TRBJ2-3,.,.,TRBV21-1,CASSTQQGGGRAFSTDTQYF,TGTGCCAGCAGCACCCAACAGGGAGGCGGGAGGGCCTTTAGCACAGATACGCAGTATTTT
TRBJ2-7,TRBD2,.,TRBV7-9,CASSRGTSGRSYEQYF,TGTGCCAGCAGCAGAGGGACTAGCGGGAGATCCTACGAGCAGTACTTC
TRBJ2-3,.,.,TRBV5-1,CASSLEGTRGVGATQYF,TGCGCCAGCAGCTTGGAAGGTACCCGCGGCGTGGGTGCGACGCAGTATTTT
TRBJ2-7,TRBD2,once,TRBV15,CATSKLGTSGSSYEQYF,TGTGCCACCAGCAAATTGGGTACTAGCGGGTCTTCCTACGAGCAGTACTTC
TRBJ1-5,.,.,TRBV6-1,CASSEAENQPQHF,TGTGCCAGCAGTGAAGCAGAGAATCAGCCCCAGCATTTT
TRBJ1-6,.,.,TRBV11-3,CASSLHGGPLHF,TGTGCCAGCAGCCTTCATGGGGGACCCCTCCACTTT
TRBJ1-4,TRBD1,.,TRBV29-1,CSVRNNQGANEKLFF,TGCAGCGTCCGAAACAACCAGGGGGCGAATGAAAAACTGTTTTTT
TRBJ1-2,.,.,TRBV24-1,CATSDTTDSYTF,TGTGCCACCAGTGATACTACGGACAGCTACACCTTC
TRBJ1-1,.,.,TRBV2,CASTIGKDTEAFF,TGTGCCAGCACTATTGGAAAGGACACTGAAGCTTTCTTT
TRBJ2-5,TRBD2,few,TRBV15,CATSRGGKGVPETQYF,TGTGCCACCAGCCGGGGGGGCAAGGGGGTACCGGAGACCCAGTACTTC
TRBJ2-7,.,.,TRBV28,CASSLMGRLEQYF,TGTGCCAGCAGTTTAATGGGACGGTTGGAGCAGTACTTC
TRBJ1-5,.,.,TRBV10-3,CAISEKENSNQPQHF,TGTGCCATCAGTGAGAAGGAGAATAGCAATCAGCCCCAGCATTTT
TRBJ2-5,TRBD2,.,TRBV12-5,CASGLGLAGLAGSETQYF,TGTGCTAGTGGTTTGGGACTCGCGGGACTAGCGGGCTCAGAGACCCAGTACTTC
TRBJ2-7,TRBD2,.,TRBV5-1,CASSLGGGGSNEQYF,TGCGCCAGCAGCTTGGGTGGCGGCGGGAGTAACGAGCAGTACTTC
TRBJ1-6,.,few,TRBV9,CASSGTGNSPLHF,TGTGCCAGCAGCGGGACGGGGAATTCACCCCTCCACTTT
TRBJ2-7,.,.,TRBV5-1,CASSPAGYVKYF,TGCGCCAGCAGCCCCGCAGGGTATGTTAAGTACTTC
TRBJ1-5,TRBD1,.,TRBV19,CASSMGTDSNQPQHF,TGTGCCAGTAGTATGGGGACAGATAGCAATCAGCCCCAGCATTTT
TRBJ1-2,.,.,TRBV9,CASSAWGMGDYGYTF,TGTGCCAGCAGCGCTTGGGGGATGGGGGACTATGGCTACACCTTC
TRBJ1-2,.,.,TRBV9,CASSVGGTSNYGYTF,TGTGCCAGCAGCGTAGGGGGAACATCTAACTATGGCTACACCTTC
TRBJ2-3,.,.,TRBV5-8,CASSSRWSGNTQYF,TGTGCCAGCAGCTCGCGATGGAGTGGGAATACGCAGTATTTT
TRBJ1-4,.,.,TRBV19,CASSKTSNEKLFF,TGTGCCAGTAGTAAGACAAGTAATGAAAAACTGTTTTTT
TRBJ2-5,TRBD2,.,TRBV12-3/TRBV12-4,CASSKREQETQYF,TGTGCCAGCAGTAAGCGGGAACAAGAGACCCAGTACTTC
TRBJ1-5,.,.,TRBV28,CASSSPIVYSNQPQHF,TGTGCCAGCAGTTCCCCGATCGTTTATAGCAATCAGCCCCAGCATTTT
TRBJ1-2,TRBD1,.,TRBV28,CASSPGTGDYGYTF,TGTGCCAGCAGTCCAGGGACAGGGGACTATGGCTACACCTTC
TRBJ1-2,TRBD1,.,TRBV27,CASSSIMLVGTGWGDYTF,TGTGCCAGCAGCAGTATTATGTTGGTAGGGACAGGGTGGGGTGACTACACCTTC
TRBJ2-5,.,.,TRBV11-2,CASSLSRETQYF,TGTGCCAGCAGCTTATCACGAGAGACCCAGTACTTC
TRBJ1-1,.,.,TRBV9,CASSVEPIGGGMNTEAFF,TGTGCCAGCAGCGTAGAACCCATTGGTGGGGGAATGAACACTGAAGCTTTCTTT
TRBJ1-2,.,.,TRBV18,CASSPVADRDYGYTF,TGTGCCAGCTCACCAGTGGCCGACCGGGACTATGGCTACACCTTC
TRBJ2-5,.,.,TRBV5-4,CASSLASETQYF,TGTGCCAGCAGCTTGGCGAGTGAGACCCAGTACTTC
TRBJ1-1,.,.,TRBV5-5,CASSLAGGGRTEAFF,TGTGCCAGCAGCTTGGCTGGCGGGGGCCGCACTGAAGCTTTCTTT
TRBJ2-1,TRBD1,few,TRBV29-1,CSARQGQDEQFF,TGCAGCGCCCGACAGGGCCAGGATGAGCAGTTCTTC
TRBJ2-2,.,.,TRBV11-3,CASSSGGIGELFF,TGTGCCAGCAGCTCCGGGGGTATCGGGGAGCTGTTTTTT
TRBJ2-7,.,.,TRBV19,CATSVATYEQYF,TGTGCCACCAGCGTCGCCACCTACGAGCAGTACTTC
TRBJ2-2,TRBD1,.,TRBV28,CASSPSRTGATNTGELFF,TGTGCCAGCAGTCCTAGCCGGACAGGGGCTACGAACACCGGGGAGCTGTTTTTT
TRBJ1-2,.,.,TRBV3-1/TRBV3-2,CASGRGNYGYTF,TGTGCCAGCGGTCGGGGTAACTATGGCTACACCTTC
TRBJ2-3,TRBD1,.,TRBV5-1,CASSLGDRGQDTQYF,TGCGCCAGCAGCTTGGGGGACAGGGGGCAGGATACGCAGTATTTT
TRBJ2-3,.,.,TRBV6-5,CASSYSAPTDTQYF,TGTGCCAGCAGTTACTCGGCCCCCACAGATACGCAGTATTTT
TRBJ2-1,TRBD1,.,TRBV11-3,CASSLWGTGDHNEQFF,TGTGCCAGCAGCTTATGGGGGACAGGGGATCACAATGAGCAGTTCTTC
TRBJ2-5,.,.,TRBV30,CAWSGKGTGTQETQYF,TGTGCCTGGAGCGGTAAGGGAACAGGGACCCAAGAGACCCAGTACTTC
TRBJ1-1,.,.,TRBV28,CASSLGQGKTFF,TGTGCCAGCAGTTTAGGCCAGGGGAAAACTTTCTTT
TRBJ2-2,.,.,TRBV7-8,CASSLIGGNTGELFF,TGTGCCAGCAGCTTAATTGGCGGGAACACCGGGGAGCTGTTTTTT
TRBJ2-7,.,medium-sized,TRBV4-3,CASSQVPDTYEQYF,TGCGCCAGCAGCCAAGTTCCGGATACCTACGAGCAGTACTTC
TRBJ2-3,.,.,TRBV5-1,CASSLASSGVDTQYF,TGCGCCAGCAGCTTGGCCTCCTCAGGAGTGGATACGCAGTATTTT
TRBJ2-1,TRBD1,.,TRBV24-1,CATSDSPGQSNNEQFF,TGTGCCACCAGTGACTCCCCGGGACAGTCTAACAATGAGCAGTTCTTC
TRBJ1-4,.,.,TRBV5-1,CASSLGTVATNEKLFF,TGCGCCAGCAGCCTTGGGACGGTGGCAACTAATGAAAAACTGTTTTTT
TRBJ2-2,.,.,TRBV6-5,CASSYWGEVDTGELFF,TGTGCCAGCAGTTACTGGGGCGAGGTGGACACCGGGGAGCTGTTTTTT
TRBJ2-3,.,.,TRBV28,CASSLGSAITDTQYF,TGTGCCAGCAGTCTCGGGTCTGCTATTACAGATACGCAGTATTTT
TRBJ1-1,TRBD1,.,TRBV3-1/TRBV3-2,CASSQGWDRGGTEAFF,TGTGCCAGCAGCCAAGGATGGGACAGGGGGGGTACTGAAGCTTTCTTT
TRBJ2-1,.,.,TRBV6-4,CASSLTGSSYNEQFF,TGTGCCAGCAGTCTTACAGGGAGCTCCTACAATGAGCAGTTCTTC
TRBJ2-1,.,.,TRBV29-1,CSAQPGYNEQFF,TGCAGCGCCCAGCCAGGCTACAATGAGCAGTTCTTC
TRBJ1-5,.,.,TRBV10-2,CASGLGASNQPQHF,TGCGCCAGCGGGCTAGGTGCTAGCAATCAGCCCCAGCATTTT
TRBJ1-2,.,.,TRBV19,CASSIEVSSGVGYGYTF,TGTGCCAGTAGTATAGAGGTCTCCTCAGGGGTCGGCTATGGCTACACCTTC
TRBJ2-3,TRBD2,.,TRBV11-2,CASSYSGSGDTQYF,TGTGCCAGCAGCTATAGCGGGAGTGGAGATACGCAGTATTTT
TRBJ1-4,.,.,TRBV30,CAWSPQEKLFF,TGTGCCTGGAGTCCACAAGAAAAACTGTTTTTT
TRBJ1-1,.,.,TRBV2,CASSGQGGGSYTEAFF,TGTGCCAGCAGTGGGCAGGGTGGGGGTAGTTACACTGAAGCTTTCTTT
TRBJ1-5,.,.,TRBV7-9,CAILIPEGNQPQHF,TGTGCCATTTTAATTCCGGAAGGCAATCAGCCCCAGCATTTT
TRBJ1-2,.,few,TRBV6-6,CASSYSEQGPYGYTF,TGTGCCAGCAGTTACTCGGAACAGGGCCCCTATGGCTACACCTTC
TRBJ2-1,TRBD2,.,TRBV6-2/TRBV6-3,CASSYPREGGSSYNEQFF,TGTGCCAGCAGTTACCCTCGGGAGGGCGGGAGTTCCTACAATGAGCAGTTCTTC
TRBJ2-1,.,.,TRBV6-4,CASREEPKSYNEQFF,TGTGCCAGCAGAGAAGAGCCGAAATCCTACAATGAGCAGTTCTTC